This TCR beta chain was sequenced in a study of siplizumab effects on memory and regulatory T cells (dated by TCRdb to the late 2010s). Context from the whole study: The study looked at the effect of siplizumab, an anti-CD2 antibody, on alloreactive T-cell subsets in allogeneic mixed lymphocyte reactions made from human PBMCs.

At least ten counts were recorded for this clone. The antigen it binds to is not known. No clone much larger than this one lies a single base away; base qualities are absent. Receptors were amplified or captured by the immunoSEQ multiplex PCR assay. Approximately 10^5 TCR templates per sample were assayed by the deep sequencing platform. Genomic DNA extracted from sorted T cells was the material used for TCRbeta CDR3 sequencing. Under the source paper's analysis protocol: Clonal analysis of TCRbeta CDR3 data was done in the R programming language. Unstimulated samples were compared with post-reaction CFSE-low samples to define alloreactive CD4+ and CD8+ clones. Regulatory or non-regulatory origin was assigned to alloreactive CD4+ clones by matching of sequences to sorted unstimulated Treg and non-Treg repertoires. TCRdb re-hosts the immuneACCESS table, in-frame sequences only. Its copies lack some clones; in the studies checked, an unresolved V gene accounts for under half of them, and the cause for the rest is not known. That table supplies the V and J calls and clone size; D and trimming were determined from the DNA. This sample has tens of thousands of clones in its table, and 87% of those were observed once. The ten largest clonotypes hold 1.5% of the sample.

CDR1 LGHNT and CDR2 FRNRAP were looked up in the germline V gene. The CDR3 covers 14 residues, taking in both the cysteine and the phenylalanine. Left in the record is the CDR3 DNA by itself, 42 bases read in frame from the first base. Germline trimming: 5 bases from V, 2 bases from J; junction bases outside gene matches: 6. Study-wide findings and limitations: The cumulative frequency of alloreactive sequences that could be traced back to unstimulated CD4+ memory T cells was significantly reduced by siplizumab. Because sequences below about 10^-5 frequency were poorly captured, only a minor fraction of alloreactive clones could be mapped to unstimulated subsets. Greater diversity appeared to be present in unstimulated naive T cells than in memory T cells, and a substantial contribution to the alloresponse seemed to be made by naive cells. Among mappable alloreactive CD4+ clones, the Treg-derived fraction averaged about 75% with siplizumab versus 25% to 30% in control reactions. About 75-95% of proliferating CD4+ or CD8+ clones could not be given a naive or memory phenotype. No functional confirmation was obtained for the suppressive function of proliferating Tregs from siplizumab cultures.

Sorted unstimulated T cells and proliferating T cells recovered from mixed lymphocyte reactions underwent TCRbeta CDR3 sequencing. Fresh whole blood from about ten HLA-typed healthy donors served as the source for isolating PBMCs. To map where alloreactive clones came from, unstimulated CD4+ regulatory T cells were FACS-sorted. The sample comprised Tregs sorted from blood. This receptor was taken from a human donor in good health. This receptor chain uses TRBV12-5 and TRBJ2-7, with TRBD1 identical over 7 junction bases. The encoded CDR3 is CASGQLGTAYEQYF. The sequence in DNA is TGTGCTAGTGGTCAACTCGGGACAGCCTACGAGCAGTACTTC.